The 19 T cell receptor beta chains in this list originate from one sample, sequenced in a study of Ad26.COV2.S vaccination and SARS-CoV-2 variants. Profiling relied on immunoSEQ multiplex PCR, and the TCRdb table lists in-frame clones only, not all of them. This sample has 350,000 to 400,000 clones, with 70% to 90% found just once. Treatment defined: roughly 20 received Ad26.COV2.S at low or high dose, single or two shots; about five received placebo; per-sample allocation not given. Samples analyzed were those drawn on day 63 after the first vaccine or placebo injection. The sequencing here drew on peripheral blood, taken in a trial of Ad26.COV2.S vaccine versus placebo. Receptors were obtained from a person between 18 and 65 years old who received the Ad26.COV2.S COVID-19 vaccine or a placebo.

The CDR3 here is CASSEERGLSTDTQYF. The CDR3 nucleotides are TGTGCCAGCAGTGAGGAAAGGGGCCTGTCCACAGATACGCAGTATTTT. The V and J genes are TRBV2 and TRBJ2-3; possible D gene TRBD1, 5 bases. The CDR3 runs 16 residues. Per the germline V gene, CDR1 is SNHLY and CDR2 is FYNNEI. Trimming removed 3 bases at V and 2 bases at J, with 15 bases between. The variable domain in full, completed from reference TRBV2 and TRBJ2-3, reads EPEVTQTPSHQVTQMGQEVILRCVPISNHLYFYWYRQILGQKVEFLVSFYNNEISEKSEIFDDQFSVERPDGSNFTLKIRSTKLEDSAMYFCASSEERGLSTDTQYFGPGTRLTVL.

V and J are TRBV5-5 and TRBJ1-2, with D perhaps TRBD1 (6 bases). There are 12 residues in the CDR3. Germline V CDR1 and CDR2: SGHKS, YYEKEE (reference sequence). The ends were cut back, 3 bases at V and 4 bases at J, with 7 bases in the middle. The CDR3 here is CASSSTGYGYTF. CDR3 DNA: TGTGCCAGCAGCTCGACAGGCTATGGCTACACCTTC.

With regard to this clone: At the DNA level, this CDR3 is encoded by other sequences in the same sample as well. This sequence joins TRBV6-5 and TRBJ1-1; tentative D call: TRBD1 (5 bases). Between the trimmed V and J ends, which lost 2 bases and 0 bases, there was a span of 7 bases. The CDR3 loop spans 14 amino acids. Germline values: CDR1 MNHEY, CDR2 SVGAGI. The CDR3 sequence is CASSYGTVNTEAFF. In DNA, the CDR3 is TGTGCCAGCAGTTACGGGACGGTGAACACTGAAGCTTTCTTT.

This clone was detected only once. This sequence joins TRBV3-1 (or the pseudogene TRBV3-2) and TRBJ2-4; 10 nucleotides agree with TRBD2. Germline V gives CDR1 LGHDT, CDR2 YNNKEL (reference sequence). Trimming took 1 base from V and 1 from J; bases not matched to a gene: 1. The CDR3 is 16 amino acids. CDR3 sequence (DNA): TGTGCCAGCAGCCAAGTTAGCGGGGGGGCCAAAAACATTCAGTACTTC. It specifies CASSQVSGGAKNIQYF.

This chain connects TRBV6-5 to TRBJ2-1, with D hard to call. V was clipped by 4 bases and J by 10 bases, with 8 bases between them. The CDR3 loop spans 11 amino acids. From germline, CDR1 is MNHEY and CDR2 SVGAGI. The DNA for the CDR3 is TGTGCCAGCAGTTCTCTCTTGGAGCAGTTCTTC. It encodes CASSSLLEQFF.

This clone was recorded only once. V is TRBV3-1 (or the pseudogene TRBV3-2) and J is TRBJ2-1; no reliable D call. Germline loops: CDR1 LGHDT, CDR2 YNNKEL (reference sequence). The CDR3 loop spans 13 amino acids. Trimming shortened V by 2 bases and J by 5 bases, and 7 bases separated the two germline ends. The CDR3 sequence: CASSQPADNEQFF. The CDR3 coding sequence is TGTGCCAGCAGCCAACCGGCAGACAATGAGCAGTTCTTC.

The CDR3 is CASRLGQAYEQYF. The CDR3 DNA reads as TGTGCCAGCAGGCTCGGACAGGCCTACGAGCAGTACTTC. This sequence joins TRBV27 and TRBJ2-7; 7 nucleotides line up with TRBD1. The junction had 4 bases not matched to a gene; V was cut back by 6 bases and J by 2 bases. The CDR3 totals 13 residues. CDR1 is MNHEY, CDR2 SMNVEV, per germline (reference sequence).

The genes are TRBV19 and TRBJ2-5; 16 bases fit TRBD2. Germline V gene lookup returns CDR1 LNHDA and CDR2 SQIVND (reference sequence). The V gene end was trimmed by 2 bases and the J gene end by 5 bases; junction bases not matched to a gene: 5. The CDR3 loop spans 17 amino acids. CDR3 coding DNA: TGTGCCAGTAGTATAAGGGGACTAGCGGGGGGGCCGGAGACCCAGTACTTC. Encoded protein: CASSIRGLAGGPETQYF.

This clone was detected only once. In DNA, the CDR3 is TGTGCCAGCACCCCCGGGACAGGGGCCTACGAGCAGTACTTC. Protein sequence: CASTPGTGAYEQYF. The chain joins TRBV5-6 to TRBJ2-7; 10 bases line up with TRBD1. Germline V gene sequence: CDR1 SGHDT, CDR2 YYEEEE. This CDR3 spans 14 amino acids. V shed 6 bases and J 2 bases; nucleotides not matched to a gene: 5.

The rearrangement joins TRBV6-1 to TRBJ1-3; 9 bases map to TRBD1. Germline assignment: CDR1 MNHNS and CDR2 SASEGT. V trimming: 3 bases; J trimming: 0 bases; junction bases outside the gene matches: 15. This CDR3 region has 20 residues. The CDR3 spells CASSDPRGQGYPYSGNTIYF. CDR3 nucleotides: TGTGCCAGCAGTGACCCTAGGGGACAGGGATATCCCTACTCTGGAAACACCATATATTTT.

CDR3 sequence: CASSYSARGGYEQYF. The CDR3 DNA sequence: TGTGCCAGCAGTTACTCGGCCAGAGGGGGTTACGAGCAGTACTTC. This sequence joins TRBV6-5 and TRBJ2-7, with a tentative D call TRBD1 (6 bases). With 0 bases removed from V and 4 bases from J, the gap between germline ends came to 13 bases. CDR3 size: 15 residues. Germline V CDR1 and CDR2: MNHEY, SVGAGI.

V and J are TRBV7-2 and TRBJ2-7, with 7 bases identical to TRBD1. This CDR3 spans 14 amino acids. The J segment lost 6 bases and the V segment lost 7 bases, leaving 12 bases of the junction unmatched. The germline V gene encodes CDR1 SGHTA and CDR2 FQGNSA. For the CDR3, the DNA is TGTGCCAGCACTCTAGCCGGGACAGTCCGCGAGCAGTACTTC. This codes for CASTLAGTVREQYF.

This rearrangement joins TRBV7-9 to TRBJ2-6; D possibly uses TRBD1 or TRBD2 (5 bases each). This CDR3 contains 19 residues. Looked up from germline, CDR1 is SEHNR and CDR2 is FQNEAQ (reference sequence). V dropped 5 bases and J dropped 1 base, with 21 bases sitting between them. DNA of the CDR3: TGTGCCAGCAGCCAACAATGGTCCGACAGACTATCTGGGGCCAACGTCCTGACTTTC. Protein: CASSQQWSDRLSGANVLTF.

The chain uses TRBV25-1 and TRBJ1-2; D gene unclear. This CDR3 is 14 amino acids long. The germline V gene has CDR1 MGHDK and CDR2 SYGVNS. V was clipped by 3 bases and J by 2 bases, with 10 bases between them. Here the CDR3 reads CASSDPGSNYGYTF. For the CDR3, the DNA is TGTGCCAGCAGTGATCCCGGCAGCAACTATGGCTACACCTTC.

This rearrangement joins TRBV6-6 to TRBJ1-5; D remains unclear. The CDR3 is made up of 16 amino acids. V was cut by 0 bases and J by 0 bases, with 9 bases left in between. The germline V gene has CDR1 MNHNY and CDR2 SVGAGI (reference sequence). CDR3 nucleotide sequence: TGTGCCAGCAGTTACTCGAGTAGACATAGCAATCAGCCCCAGCATTTT. As protein: CASSYSSRHSNQPQHF.

This chain joins TRBV6-6 and TRBJ2-6; D is uncertain. The V end was cut by 6 bases, the J end by 1 base, with 10 bases between. Germline CDR1 and CDR2: MNHNY and SVGAGI (reference sequence). The CDR3 length is 15 residues. The CDR3 protein is CASSDTDSGANVLTF. DNA of the CDR3: TGTGCCAGCAGCGATACGGATTCTGGGGCCAACGTCCTGACTTTC.

This clone was observed a single time. For the CDR3, the DNA is TGCGCCAGCAGCCCCTTGGGGGGCACTAACACCGGGGAGCTGTTTTTT. Encoded protein: CASSPLGGTNTGELFF. This sequence joins TRBV5-1 and TRBJ2-2, with D perhaps being TRBD1 or TRBD2 (6 bases each). Germline V gene data show CDR1 as SGHRS and CDR2 as YFSETQ. Trimming left V 4 bases short and J 2 bases short, with 15 bases between. This CDR3 comprises 16 residues.

This chain uses TRBV18 with TRBJ2-7; 9 nucleotides align to TRBD1. CDR3 length equals 14 residues. Trimming at V came to 1 base and at J to 6 bases, leaving 4 bases not matched to a gene. From germline, CDR1 is KGHSH and CDR2 LQKENI. The CDR3 sequence is CASSPQQGAGEQYF. In DNA form, the CDR3 reads TGTGCCAGCTCACCACAACAGGGGGCGGGCGAGCAGTACTTC.

This chain connects TRBV7-6 to TRBJ2-7, with D possibly matching TRBD1 (5 bases). V was clipped by 5 bases and J by 7 bases, with 18 bases between them. The CDR3 sequence is 14 residues long. CDR1 is SGHVS, CDR2 FNYEAQ, per germline. The DNA of the CDR3 is TGTGCCAGCAGCCAGTACGTAGGGGTTGGGGAGCAGTACTTC. It is translated as CASSQYVGVGEQYF. Complete variable domain (other parts from reference TRBV7-6 and TRBJ2-7): GAGVSQSPRYKVTKRGQDVALRCDPISGHVSLYWYRQALGQGPEFLTYFNYEAQQDKSGLPNDRFSAERPEGSISTLTIQRTEQRDSAMYRCASSQYVGVGEQYFGPGTRLTVT.